These 24 T cell receptor beta chains share one sample of origin, sequenced in a study of cytomegalovirus exposure and HLA in healthy donors (dated 2017 in TCRdb). Library preparation employed the immunoSEQ multiplex PCR assay. Not all clones reach the TCRdb copy of this immuneACCESS table, which keeps in-frame sequences only. Checked studies attribute under half of the gap to unresolved V genes and leave the rest unexplained. Recorded for this sample are around 200,000 clones; 85% to 90% of them occurred a single time. In total, the top ten clones hold 2.9% of the sample. The sample consisted of PBMCs. The source is a woman younger than 30 in good health and CMV-seronegative.

CDR3 DNA sequence: TGTGCCAGTAGCCTAGACAGGGGGCAAGGAGGCTACACCTTC. Protein: CASSLDRGQGGYTF. The rearrangement uses TRBV19 and TRBJ1-2, with TRBD1 matching 10 bases. V dropped 6 bases and J dropped 8; count of bases not matched to a gene: 9. CDR1 LNHDA and CDR2 SQIVND come from the germline V gene (reference sequence). The CDR3 totals 14 residues.

The rearrangement joins TRBV4-1 to TRBJ2-1; 10 bases are shared with TRBD2. Trimming took 5 bases from V and 13 from J; bases not matched to a gene: 5. Germline values: CDR1 MGHRA, CDR2 YSYEKL. This CDR3 is built from 12 residues. CDR3 in amino acids: CASSSSGREQFF. CDR3 DNA: TGCGCCAGCAGCTCGAGCGGGAGGGAACAGTTCTTC.

The J gene is TRBJ1-5, the V gene TRBV7-2; the D gene is possibly TRBD1 (6 bases). Germline V gene sequence: CDR1 SGHTA, CDR2 FQGNSA. CDR3 size: 15 residues. Trimming shortened V by 1 base and J by 3 bases, and 10 bases separated the two germline ends. CDR3 sequence (DNA): TGTGCCAGCAGCTTAGACAGGGCGGTCAATCAGCCCCAGCATTTT. The encoded protein is CASSLDRAVNQPQHF.

The rearrangement uses TRBV5-1 and TRBJ2-5, with TRBD2 identical over 9 bases. J gave up 6 bases and V 0 bases, and 9 bases lay outside the gene matches. The CDR3 contains 16 residues. The germline CDR1 and CDR2 sequences are SGHRS and YFSETQ. CDR3 in amino acids: CASSLAGAGGPKTQYF. The DNA for the CDR3 is TGCGCCAGCAGCTTGGCCGGTGCGGGAGGGCCCAAGACCCAGTACTTC.

V is TRBV4-3 and J is TRBJ2-1; 7 bases are a match to TRBD2. Germline values: CDR1 LGHNA, CDR2 YSLEER. The CDR3 contains 15 residues. The V gene end was trimmed by 4 bases and the J gene end by 8 bases; junction bases not matched to a gene: 11. The CDR3 DNA follows: TGCGCCAGCAGCCGGGGGAAGACTAGCTGGGATGAGCAGTTCTTC. It specifies CASSRGKTSWDEQFF.

The chain couples TRBV30 to TRBJ2-3, with D maybe TRBD1 (5 bases). The V gene's germline CDR1 is GTSNPN and CDR2 SVGIG (reference sequence). The ends were cut back, 0 bases at V and 3 bases at J, with 13 bases in the middle. The CDR3 extends over 15 amino acids. This CDR3 reads CAWSVWGRLTDTQYF. CDR3 DNA: TGTGCCTGGAGTGTATGGGGCCGGCTGACAGATACGCAGTATTTT.

The chain joins TRBV6-5 to TRBJ1-2, with D possibly TRBD1 on 6 matching bases. The germline V and J ends were trimmed by 8 bases and 5 bases, with 12 bases remaining between them. This CDR3 contains 12 residues. CDR1 is MNHEY and CDR2 is SVGAGI in the germline V gene. The CDR3 DNA reads as TGTGCCAGCCATGACACAGGGTATGGCTACACCTTC. Amino acids: CASHDTGYGYTF.

V is TRBV27 and J is TRBJ1-1; TRBD1 might be the D (6 bases). Germline-derived CDR1 and CDR2 are MNHEY and SMNVEV (reference sequence). V was clipped by 7 bases and J by 6 bases, with 21 bases between them. The CDR3 consists of 15 residues. CDR3 DNA sequence: TGTGCCAGCACCCCCTATAGGGGGGGTATCGCTGAAGCTTTCTTT. Protein: CASTPYRGGIAEAFF.

The genes are TRBV30 and TRBJ1-1; the D is unclear. The CDR3 loop spans 14 amino acids. CDR1 and CDR2 (germline): GTSNPN, SVGIG (reference sequence). The V end was cut by 2 bases, the J end by 11 bases, with 21 bases between. CDR3 coding DNA: TGTGCCTGGAGTCCCGGGCCAAACAGCGGGAAGGCTTTCTTT. Amino acids: CAWSPGPNSGKAFF.

CDR3 residues: CASRPLGGATYEQYF. The CDR3 region has the DNA TGTGCCAGCAGGCCCCTGGGAGGCGCTACCTACGAGCAGTACTTC. V is TRBV27 and J is TRBJ2-7, with D tentatively TRBD2 (6 bases). Germline V lookup: CDR1 MNHEY, CDR2 SMNVEV (reference sequence). CDR3 length: 15 residues. V was pared by 6 bases and J by 2 bases, with 17 bases between.

The gene calls are TRBV5-6 and TRBJ2-1; 9 bases agree with TRBD2. The CDR3 covers 15 residues. The germline gives CDR1 SGHDT, CDR2 YYEEEE. V shed 2 bases and J 7 bases; nucleotides not matched to a gene: 7. The chain's CDR3 is CASSFPGAGGNEQFF. The CDR3 DNA reads TGTGCCAGCAGCTTCCCGGGGGCGGGAGGGAATGAGCAGTTCTTC. Filled out from reference TRBV5-6 and TRBJ2-1, the complete variable domain reads DAGVTQSPTHLIKTRGQQVTLRCSPKSGHDTVSWYQQALGQGPQFIFQYYEEEERQRGNFPDRFSGHQFPNYSSELNVNALLLGDSALYLCASSFPGAGGNEQFFGPGTRLTVL.

V is TRBV6-5 and J is TRBJ1-2; D is ambiguous. Germline V gene data show CDR1 as MNHEY and CDR2 as SVGAGI. Trimming removed 1 base at V and 1 base at J, with 10 bases between. The CDR3 is 15 amino acids. The CDR3 reads CASSYFSGDNYGYTF. CDR3 DNA: TGTGCCAGCAGTTACTTTTCCGGGGATAACTATGGCTACACCTTC.

This rearrangement joins TRBV4-2 to TRBJ2-2; tentatively, D is TRBD1 (6 bases). With 3 bases removed from V and 2 bases from J, the gap between germline ends came to 13 bases. The germline V gene encodes CDR1 LGHNA and CDR2 YNFKEQ. This CDR3 comprises 16 residues. This CDR3 reads CASSQATGPNTGELFF. CDR3 nucleotides: TGTGCCAGCAGCCAGGCTACAGGGCCCAACACCGGGGAGCTGTTTTTT.

The V and J genes are TRBV6-1 and TRBJ2-3; D gene unclear. Germline CDR1 and CDR2: MNHNS and SASEGT. The V end lost 1 base, the J end lost 5 bases, and 10 bases lay between the germline ends. The CDR3 is 14 residues long. The CDR3 spells CASSEVGALDTQYF. The DNA for the CDR3 is TGTGCCAGCAGTGAAGTTGGAGCGCTAGATACGCAGTATTTT.

This chain links TRBV5-1 with TRBJ2-1; 7 bases fit TRBD2. Trimming removed 1 base from V and 7 bases from J; junction bases left unmatched: 17. CDR3 size: 18 residues. Germline lookup yields CDR1 SGHRS and CDR2 YFSETQ. CDR3 sequence: CASSLFGSRGRGGNEQFF. In DNA, the CDR3 is TGCGCCAGCAGCTTGTTCGGGTCCCGCGGGAGAGGTGGTAATGAGCAGTTCTTC.

Here the CDR3 reads CSALQGVSTEAFF. The DNA for the CDR3 is TGCAGCGCCCTACAGGGGGTGTCTACTGAAGCTTTCTTT. The chain uses TRBV29-1 and TRBJ1-1; the match to TRBD1 covers 8 bases. Germline assignment: CDR1 SQVTM and CDR2 ANQGSEA. The CDR3 totals 13 residues. V lost 7 bases, J lost 5 bases, and 9 bases stayed unmatched.

The chain employs TRBV9 and TRBJ1-4, with 8 nucleotides matching TRBD1. Germline lookup yields CDR1 SGDLS and CDR2 YYNGEE. This CDR3 has 15 amino acids. J was trimmed by 8 bases and V by 4 bases; bases with no gene match: 10. The CDR3 protein is CASSRSGTGEEKLFF. In DNA, the CDR3 is TGTGCCAGCAGCCGATCCGGGACAGGAGAGGAAAAACTGTTTTTT.

Comment on this clone: Other DNA sequences in this specimen translate into the identical CDR3. The chain combines TRBV7-9 with TRBJ2-7; D not resolved. Per germline, CDR1 SEHNR and CDR2 FQNEAQ (reference sequence). The CDR3 contains 12 residues. Trimming stripped 1 base from V and 7 bases from J, with 8 bases between. CDR3 bases: TGTGCCAGCAGCTTAGGGTCTAGTGAGCAGTACTTC. It encodes CASSLGSSEQYF.

This chain links TRBV2 with TRBJ1-1, with D hard to call. CDR1 and CDR2 (germline): SNHLY, FYNNEI. Trimming stripped 6 bases from V and 2 bases from J, with 13 bases between. The CDR3 length is 14 residues. The CDR3 reads CASRENDLNTEAFF. The CDR3 region has the DNA TGTGCCAGCAGGGAGAACGACCTAAACACTGAAGCTTTCTTT.

This chain joins TRBV25-1 and TRBJ2-1; D ambiguous. With 1 base removed from V and 7 bases from J, the gap between germline ends came to 14 bases. Germline V gene lookup returns CDR1 MGHDK and CDR2 SYGVNS. This CDR3 has 15 amino acids. Written as DNA, the CDR3 is TGTGCCAGCAGTGAATCGGCGGCAGTCCCAAATGAGCAGTTCTTC. This codes for CASSESAAVPNEQFF. The full variable domain, rest sourced from reference TRBV25-1 and TRBJ2-1, is EADIYQTPRYLVIGTGKKITLECSQTMGHDKMYWYQQDPGMELHLIHYSYGVNSTEKGDLSSESTVSRIRTEHFPLTLESARPSHTSQYLCASSESAAVPNEQFFGPGTRLTVL.

CDR3 in amino acids: CASSLASGRRETQYF. The CDR3 bases are TGCGCCAGCAGCTTGGCTAGCGGGAGGAGGGAGACCCAGTACTTC. The V and J genes are TRBV5-1 and TRBJ2-5; 11 nucleotides agree with TRBD2. V dropped 0 bases and J dropped 5; count of bases not matched to a gene: 3. Germline V gene lookup returns CDR1 SGHRS and CDR2 YFSETQ. CDR3 length equals 15 residues.

The table lists this clone with a count of one. The chain is built from TRBV7-2 and TRBJ2-7; 9 nucleotides align to TRBD2. The germline V gene has CDR1 SGHTA and CDR2 FQGNSA. The junction had 14 bases not matched to a gene; V was cut back by 2 bases and J by 6 bases. The CDR3 length is 17 residues. The CDR3 DNA reads as TGTGCCAGCAGCTTATTAGGCGTAAGTCTAGCGGGAAGCGAGCAGTACTTC. Protein product: CASSLLGVSLAGSEQYF.

This sequence joins TRBV6-1 and TRBJ2-1; TRBD2 agrees at 13 bases. After removal of 7 bases from V and 7 bases from J, the junction contained 7 bases not matched to a gene. The germline gives CDR1 MNHNS, CDR2 SASEGT. The CDR3 spans 15 residues. The CDR3 DNA reads as TGTGCCAGCACCCAACTAGCGGGAGGGGGTAATGAGCAGTTCTTC. It specifies CASTQLAGGGNEQFF.

This chain uses TRBV5-1 with TRBJ2-3; 13 bases match TRBD2. Germline V gene data show CDR1 as SGHRS and CDR2 as YFSETQ. The CDR3 runs to 18 residues. V was pared by 2 bases and J by 2 bases, with 8 bases of the junction left unmatched. Here the CDR3 DNA reads TGCGCCAGCAGCTTTACCGGGACTAGCGGGGCCGCCACAGATACGCAGTATTTT. Amino acid sequence: CASSFTGTSGAATDTQYF.